This TCR beta chain was found in a study of CXCR4 blockade with PD-1 therapy in pancreatic cancer (dated by TCRdb to the late 2010s). Study-wide context: The study analyzed resected pancreatic ductal adenocarcinoma using multiplex immunohistochemistry and TCRbeta immunosequencing, along with ex vivo slice culture to test PD-1 and CXCR4 blockade. Two geographically distinct regions were TCR-sequenced from each of about 6 tumors to assess intratumoral heterogeneity. General findings and caveats noted by the study authors: Because only TCRbeta chains were sequenced, true antigen-specificity overlap among convergent dominant clones remained unconfirmed while awaiting paired alpha-beta single-cell sequencing. Tumors had clonal expansion, with a mean productive clonality of around 0.14 compared with roughly 0.05 in healthy blood, yet clonality showed no correlation with survival. The frequency of each amino acid clone correlated strongly with the number of distinct nucleotide rearrangements encoding that clone, suggesting convergent selection driven by common tumor antigens.

TCRbeta CDR3 regions were immunosequenced from extracted DNA using the immunoSEQ Assay at Adaptive Biotechnologies. Concerning the study's data processing: To quantify the absolute abundance of each unique TCRbeta CDR3, sequences were collapsed and filtered. Clonality was calculated as 1 minus Pielou's evenness, with only productive in-frame rearrangements included in the computation. For regional overlap, the top 100 nucleotide rearrangements were followed across paired samples, and the Morisita index was used to compare paired samples against unrelated samples. The immunoSEQ Rearrangement Details tool was used to assess whether nucleotide rearrangements converged onto identical amino acid sequences. The table was pulled from immuneACCESS by TCRdb, which kept in-frame rearrangements only. Such tables lose some clones; where checked, under half of the loss comes from unresolved V genes, and the rest has no known cause. The V and J calls and clone size come from that table; D and trimming were worked out from the DNA. The sample table holds about 7,400 clones, of which around 53% were seen once. Under 8.5% of the sample is in the top ten clones.

The archived tumor blocks were obtained from patients to whom no neoadjuvant therapy had been administered before resection. In the preserved-tissue arm of the study, over 28 surgical resection samples from under 25 previously untreated pancreatic ductal adenocarcinoma patients were used. DNA for the resection arm was extracted from ten 5-micron curls of FFPE tumor lying next to the multiplex immunohistochemistry slide. Of note for this clone: The specificity of this receptor is unknown. No base qualities exist here, and no much larger clone lies one base off it.

V gives up 3 bases and J gives up 8 bases, and the segment between their germline ends measures 7 bases. CDR1 is given as LNHDA and CDR2 as SQIVND, both from the germline V gene (reference sequence). The CDR3 starts with the cysteine, ends with the phenylalanine, and has 12 residues. Here the CDR3 DNA is all that survives: 36 bases in frame from base 1. The origin of this receptor is a human donor with pancreatic ductal adenocarcinoma. Specimen: tumor tissue. The V and J genes are TRBV19 and TRBJ1-4; the D gene cannot be resolved reliably. The sequence in DNA is TGTGCCAGTAGTATGTTAGGGGAAAAACTGTTTTTT. It encodes CASSMLGEKLFF.